This T cell receptor beta chain was recorded in a study of OX40 agonist ivuxolimab in advanced cancers. Study overall: Dose-escalation patients' cancers were hepatocellular carcinoma, melanoma, renal cell or head and neck cancer. Participants could have had prior anti-PD-1, anti-PD-L1 or anti-CTLA-4 therapy, and more than 35% had some. General study results and limits: In the 0.1-3.0 mg/kg groups, partial responders showed among the lowest expansion.

J was trimmed by 4 bases and V by 3 bases; bases with no gene match: 8. This CDR3 comprises 15 residues. Germline-derived CDR1 and CDR2 are SGHTA and FQGTGA. This clone was observed a few times. Its specificity is not known. Sequencing used immunoSEQ multiplex PCR; TCRdb keeps in-frame clones, though not all of them. The sample shows about 100,000 clones, more than 75% of them seen only once. This receptor was taken from an adult with an advanced solid tumor such as melanoma, head and neck, liver or kidney cancer. This chain uses TRBV7-3 with TRBJ1-1; 7 bases are a match to TRBD1. Material: CD4+ or CD8+ T cells sorted from blood, obtained in a trial of the OX40 agonist ivuxolimab. The CDR3 DNA sequence: TGTGCCAGCAGCTTGACAGGGAAGGGAGGCACTGAAGCTTTCTTT. This sequence encodes CASSLTGKGGTEAFF.